The 12 T cell receptor beta chains given below trace back to one sample, sequenced in a study of regulatory T cells in long-lasting Graves disease. The time point: persistent/refractory GD, antithyroid drugs over 5 years with positive TRAb. PBMC-extracted RNA yielded the TCR library. CDR3 regions were amplified by Arm-PCR using iRepertoire HTBI primers to build TCR beta libraries. TCRdb reprocessed the multiplex PCR reads via MiXCR and lists one record per CDR3 protein. The sample contains about 660,000 distinct CDR3 sequences, around 30% of which appear only once. The source was peripheral blood mononuclear cells (PBMCs), collected when the disease was refractory, from a patient treated with antithyroid drugs. Receptors were obtained from a female donor with Graves disease.

J is TRBJ2-2 and V is TRBV11-2; 8 positions agree with TRBD2. V lost 4 bases, J lost 4 bases, and 14 bases stayed unmatched. The germline CDR1 and CDR2 sequences are SGHAT and FQNNGV. The CDR3 is 18 residues long. CDR3 protein: CASSSAPKAGGRTGELFF. The CDR3 DNA follows: TGTGCCAGCAGCTCCGCCCCTAAGGCGGGAGGCCGCACCGGGGAGCTGTTTTTT. Based on the CDR3 plus reference TRBV11-2 and TRBJ2-2, the full variable domain is EAGVAQSPRYKIIEKRQSVAFWCNPISGHATLYWYQQILGQGPKLLIQFQNNGVVDDSQLPKDRFSAERLKGVDSTLKIQPAKLEDSAVYLCASSSAPKAGGRTGELFFGEGSRLTVL.

This clonotype was seen more than once but under ten times. The chain combines TRBV7-2 with TRBJ1-5; D gene uncertain. The CDR3 spans 15 residues. Deletions cut 1 base from V and 5 bases from J, with 12 bases between. CDR1 and CDR2 (germline): SGHTA, FQGNSA. The CDR3 nucleotides are TGTGCCAGCAGCTTAGGAGGTTCAAGGGATCAGCCCCAGCATTTT. Its protein is CASSLGGSRDQPQHF.

This clonotype has just a few counts. The chain links TRBV5-6 to TRBJ2-7, with 12 bases that match TRBD2. The CDR3 has 16 amino acids. J gave up 3 bases and V 4 bases, and 8 bases lay outside the gene matches. The germline gives CDR1 SGHDT, CDR2 YYEEEE. The CDR3 bases are TGTGCCAGCAGCCCGAACCCGGGACTAGCGGGCTACGAGCAGTACTTC. This codes for CASSPNPGLAGYEQYF.

This clonotype was detected a few times. The chain combines TRBV5-5 with TRBJ1-5; D not certain. Germline CDR1 and CDR2: SGHKS and YYEKEE (reference sequence). Between the trimmed V and J ends, which lost 4 bases and 5 bases, there was a span of 10 bases. The CDR3 is 13 residues long. The CDR3: CASSLHIDQPQHF. CDR3 bases: TGTGCCAGCAGCCTACATATAGATCAGCCCCAGCATTTT.

The V call is TRBV2, the J call TRBJ2-7; D is undetermined. CDR1 and CDR2 (germline): SNHLY, FYNNEI. V gave up 4 bases and J gave up 6 bases, with 19 bases separating them. This CDR3 comprises 15 residues. CDR3 amino acids: CASSARAKGDSEQYF. In nucleotides, the CDR3 is TGTGCCAGCAGTGCCCGGGCCAAAGGAGATAGCGAGCAGTACTTC. Looking up the rest from reference TRBV2 and TRBJ2-7 gives the full variable domain: EPEVTQTPSHQVTQMGQEVILRCVPISNHLYFYWYRQILGQKVEFLVSFYNNEISEKSEIFDDQFSVERPDGSNFTLKIRSTKLEDSAMYFCASSARAKGDSEQYFGPGTRLTVT.

Comment on this clonotype: Just one base apart from a much larger clone, this may be a read error. The chain recombines TRBV28 with TRBJ2-7; 12 bases are shared with TRBD2. CDR1 and CDR2 (germline): MDHEN, SYDVKM. This CDR3 spans 17 amino acids. The CDR3 reads CTSSLRTSGIIAYEQYF. DNA for the CDR3: TGTACCAGCAGTCTCCGGACTAGCGGGATTATAGCCTACGAGCAGTACTTC.

This chain connects TRBV5-1 to TRBJ2-3, with 12 positions matching TRBD2. The CDR3 runs to 15 residues. Unmatched junction bases numbered 1, after V lost 4 bases and J lost 1 base. Germline CDR1 is SGHRS and CDR2 is YFSETQ. The CDR3 reads CASSPSGRGTDTQYF. As DNA, the CDR3 is TGCGCCAGCAGCCCTAGCGGGAGGGGCACAGATACGCAGTATTTT.

This clonotype was counted a few times. The chain carries TRBV12-3 or TRBV12-4 and TRBJ1-4, with D tentatively TRBD1 (5 bases). V was cut by 2 bases and J by 6 bases, with 10 bases left in between. This CDR3 spans 14 amino acids. CDR3 coding DNA: TGTGCCAGCAGTTTACCCAGGGAAGATGAAAAACTGTTTTTT. This gives the protein CASSLPREDEKLFF.

The J gene is TRBJ2-1, the V gene TRBV19; 12 positions agree with TRBD2. The ends lost 7 bases at V and 4 bases at J; junction bases unmatched: 2. CDR3 length equals 14 residues. Germline loops: CDR1 LNHDA, CDR2 SQIVND (reference sequence). The CDR3 coding sequence is TGTGCCAGTATGGGACTAGCGGGTTACAATGAGCAGTTCTTC. As protein: CASMGLAGYNEQFF.

This clonotype has at least ten counts. V and J are TRBV6-1 and TRBJ1-1; D remains unclear. Trimming pared 6 bases from V and 4 bases from J, leaving 18 bases between. Per the germline V gene, CDR1 is MNHNS and CDR2 is SASEGT. The CDR3 extends over 15 amino acids. The DNA of the CDR3 is TGTGCCAGCAGACCTGGCGTGCGTCGAGGCACTGAAGCTTTCTTT. Translation gives CASRPGVRRGTEAFF.

The chain combines TRBV2 with TRBJ1-2; D gene uncertain. The V end was cut by 7 bases, the J end by 2 bases, with 11 bases between. Germline-derived CDR1 and CDR2 are SNHLY and FYNNEI. The CDR3 length is 13 residues. CDR3 in amino acids: CASNDRINYGYTF. DNA for the CDR3: TGTGCCAGCAACGATAGAATAAACTATGGCTACACCTTC. Full variable domain (outside the CDR3, taken from reference TRBV2 and TRBJ1-2): EPEVTQTPSHQVTQMGQEVILRCVPISNHLYFYWYRQILGQKVEFLVSFYNNEISEKSEIFDDQFSVERPDGSNFTLKIRSTKLEDSAMYFCASNDRINYGYTFGSGTRLTVV.

The rearrangement joins TRBV29-1 to TRBJ1-2; 8 bases line up with TRBD1. V trimming: 4 bases; J trimming: 6 bases; junction bases outside the gene matches: 10. The germline CDR1 and CDR2 sequences are SQVTM and ANQGSEA. This CDR3 has 14 residues. The CDR3 bases are TGCAGCGTTGGGGGAGGACAGGGAAGGGATGGCTACACCTTC. Translated, it gives CSVGGGQGRDGYTF.